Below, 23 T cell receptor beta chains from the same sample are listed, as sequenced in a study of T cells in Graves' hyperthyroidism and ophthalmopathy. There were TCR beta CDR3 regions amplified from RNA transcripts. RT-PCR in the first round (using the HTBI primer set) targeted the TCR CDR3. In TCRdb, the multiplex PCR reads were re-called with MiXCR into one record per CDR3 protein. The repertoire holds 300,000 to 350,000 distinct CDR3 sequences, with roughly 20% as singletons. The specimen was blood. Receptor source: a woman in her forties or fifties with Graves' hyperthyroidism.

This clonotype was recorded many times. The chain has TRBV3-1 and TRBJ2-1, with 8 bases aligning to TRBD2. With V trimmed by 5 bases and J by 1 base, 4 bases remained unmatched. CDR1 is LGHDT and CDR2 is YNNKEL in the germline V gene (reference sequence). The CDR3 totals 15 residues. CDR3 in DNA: TGTGCCAGCAGCTCGGGACTAGAATCCTACAATGAGCAGTTCTTC. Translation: CASSSGLESYNEQFF.

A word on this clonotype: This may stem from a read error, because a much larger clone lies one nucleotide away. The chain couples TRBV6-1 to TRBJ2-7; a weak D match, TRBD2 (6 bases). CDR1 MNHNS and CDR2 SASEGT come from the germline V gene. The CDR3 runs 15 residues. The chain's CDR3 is CASSEASGTGYGQYF. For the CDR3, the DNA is TGTGCCAGCAGTGAAGCATCGGGGACTGGGTACGGGCAGTACTTC.

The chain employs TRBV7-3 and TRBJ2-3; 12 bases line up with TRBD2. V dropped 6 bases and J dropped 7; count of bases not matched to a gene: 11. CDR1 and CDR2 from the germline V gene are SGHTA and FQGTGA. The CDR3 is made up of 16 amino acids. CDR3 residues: CASSPLAGGFANTQYF. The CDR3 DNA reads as TGTGCCAGCAGTCCCCTAGCGGGGGGGTTTGCAAATACGCAGTATTTT.

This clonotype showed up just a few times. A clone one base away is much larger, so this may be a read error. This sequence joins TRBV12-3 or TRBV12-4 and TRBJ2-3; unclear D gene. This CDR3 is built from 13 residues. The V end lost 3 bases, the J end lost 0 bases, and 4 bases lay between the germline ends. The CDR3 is CASSFRSTDTQYF. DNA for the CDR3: TGTGCCAGCAGTTTTCGGAGCACAGATACGCAGTATTTT.

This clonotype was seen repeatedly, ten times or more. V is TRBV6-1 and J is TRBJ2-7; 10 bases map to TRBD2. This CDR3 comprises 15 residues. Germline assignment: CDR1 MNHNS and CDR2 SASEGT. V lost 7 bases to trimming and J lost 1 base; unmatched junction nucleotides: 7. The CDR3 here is CASTQPSGGSYEQYF. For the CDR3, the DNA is TGTGCCAGCACCCAACCTAGCGGGGGATCCTACGAGCAGTACTTC.

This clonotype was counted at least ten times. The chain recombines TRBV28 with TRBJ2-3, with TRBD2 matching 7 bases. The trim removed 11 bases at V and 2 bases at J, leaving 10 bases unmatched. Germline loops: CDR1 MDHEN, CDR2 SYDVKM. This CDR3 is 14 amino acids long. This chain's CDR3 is CAGRGAGYTDTQYF. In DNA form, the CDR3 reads TGTGCCGGCCGCGGAGCGGGATACACAGATACGCAGTATTTT.

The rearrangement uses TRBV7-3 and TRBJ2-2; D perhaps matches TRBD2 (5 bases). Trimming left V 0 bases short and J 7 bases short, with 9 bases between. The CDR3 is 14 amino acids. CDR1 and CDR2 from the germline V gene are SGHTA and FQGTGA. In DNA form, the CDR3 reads TGTGCCAGCAGCTTAACCCAAACTAGCGGGGAGCTGTTTTTT. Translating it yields CASSLTQTSGELFF.

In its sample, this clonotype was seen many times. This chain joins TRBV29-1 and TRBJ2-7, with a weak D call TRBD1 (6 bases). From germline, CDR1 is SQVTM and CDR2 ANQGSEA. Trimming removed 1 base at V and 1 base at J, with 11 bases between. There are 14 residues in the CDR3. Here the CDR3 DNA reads TGCAGCGTTGAAGCTCCGGGGACATCCTACGAGCAGTACTTC. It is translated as CSVEAPGTSYEQYF.

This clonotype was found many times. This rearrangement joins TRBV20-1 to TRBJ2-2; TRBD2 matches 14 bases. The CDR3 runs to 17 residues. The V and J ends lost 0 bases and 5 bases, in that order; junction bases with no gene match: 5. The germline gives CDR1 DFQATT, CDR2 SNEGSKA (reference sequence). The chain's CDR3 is CSARDPTSGRVTGELFF. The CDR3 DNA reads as TGCAGTGCTAGAGACCCGACTAGCGGGAGGGTTACCGGGGAGCTGTTTTTT.

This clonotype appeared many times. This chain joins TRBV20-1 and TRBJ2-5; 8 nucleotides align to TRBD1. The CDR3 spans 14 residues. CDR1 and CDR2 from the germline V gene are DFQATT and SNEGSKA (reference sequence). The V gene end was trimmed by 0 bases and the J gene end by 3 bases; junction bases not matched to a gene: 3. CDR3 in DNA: TGCAGTGCTAGAGACCCACAGGGGGAAGAGACCCAGTACTTC. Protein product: CSARDPQGEETQYF.

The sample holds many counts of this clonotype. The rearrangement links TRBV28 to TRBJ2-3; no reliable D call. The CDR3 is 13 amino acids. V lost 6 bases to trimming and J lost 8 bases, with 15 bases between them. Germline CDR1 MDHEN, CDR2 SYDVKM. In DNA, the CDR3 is TGTGCCAGCAGCCTGGGTACCACGGGTACGCAGTATTTT. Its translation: CASSLGTTGTQYF.

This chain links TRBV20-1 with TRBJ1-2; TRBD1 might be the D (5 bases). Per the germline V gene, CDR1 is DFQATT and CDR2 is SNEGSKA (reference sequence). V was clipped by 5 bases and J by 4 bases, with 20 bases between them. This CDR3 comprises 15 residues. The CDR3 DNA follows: TGCAGTGCTCCGCTTCCAGTGGGACTAACCTATGGCTACACCTTC. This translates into CSAPLPVGLTYGYTF.

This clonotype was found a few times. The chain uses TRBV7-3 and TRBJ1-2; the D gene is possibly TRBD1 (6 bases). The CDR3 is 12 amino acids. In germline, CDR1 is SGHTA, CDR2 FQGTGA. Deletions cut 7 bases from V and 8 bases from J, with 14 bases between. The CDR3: CASTNPGGGYTF. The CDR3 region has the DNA TGTGCCAGCACCAACCCGGGGGGCGGCTACACCTTC.

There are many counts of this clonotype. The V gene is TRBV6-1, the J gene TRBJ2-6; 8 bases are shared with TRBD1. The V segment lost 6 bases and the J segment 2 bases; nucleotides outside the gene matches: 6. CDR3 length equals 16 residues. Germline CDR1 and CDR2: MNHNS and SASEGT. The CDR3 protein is CASSPDRGAGANVLTF. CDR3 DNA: TGTGCCAGCAGCCCCGACAGGGGCGCTGGGGCCAACGTCCTGACTTTC.

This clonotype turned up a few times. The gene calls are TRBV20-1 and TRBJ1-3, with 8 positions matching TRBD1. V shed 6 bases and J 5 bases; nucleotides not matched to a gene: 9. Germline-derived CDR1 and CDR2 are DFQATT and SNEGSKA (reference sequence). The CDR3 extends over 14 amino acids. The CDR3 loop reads CSARETGERNTIYF. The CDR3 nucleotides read TGCAGTGCCCGAGAGACAGGGGAGAGAAACACCATATATTTT.

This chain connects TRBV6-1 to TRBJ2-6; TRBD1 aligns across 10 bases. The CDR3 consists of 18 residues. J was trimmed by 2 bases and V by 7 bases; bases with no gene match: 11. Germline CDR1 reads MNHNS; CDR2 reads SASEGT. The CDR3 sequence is CASTRTGGGEAGANVLTF. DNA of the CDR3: TGTGCCAGCACCAGGACAGGGGGGGGTGAGGCTGGGGCCAACGTCCTGACTTTC.

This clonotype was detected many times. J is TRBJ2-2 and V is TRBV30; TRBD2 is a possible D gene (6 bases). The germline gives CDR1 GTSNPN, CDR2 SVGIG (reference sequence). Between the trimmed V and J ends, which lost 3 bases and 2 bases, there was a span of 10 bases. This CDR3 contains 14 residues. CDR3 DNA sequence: TGTGCCTGGAGAGCGGGTCCTAACACCGGGGAGCTGTTTTTT. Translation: CAWRAGPNTGELFF.

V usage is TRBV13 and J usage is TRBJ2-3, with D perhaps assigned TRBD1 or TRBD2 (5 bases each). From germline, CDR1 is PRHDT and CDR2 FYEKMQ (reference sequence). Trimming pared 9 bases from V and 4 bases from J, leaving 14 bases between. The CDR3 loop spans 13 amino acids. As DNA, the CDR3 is TGTGCCAGTGGGCTCGGGGCCCCAGATACGCAGTATTTT. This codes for CASGLGAPDTQYF.

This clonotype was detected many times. The CDR3 nucleotides are TGTGCCAGCAGTTTATTGGGGACAGGACTAAATCAGCCCCAGCATTTT. Translating gives CASSLLGTGLNQPQHF. This chain connects TRBV28 to TRBJ1-5, with TRBD1 matching over 8 bases. The CDR3 has 16 amino acids. The V gene's germline CDR1 is MDHEN and CDR2 SYDVKM. The junction had 6 bases not matched to a gene; V was cut back by 1 base and J by 4 bases.

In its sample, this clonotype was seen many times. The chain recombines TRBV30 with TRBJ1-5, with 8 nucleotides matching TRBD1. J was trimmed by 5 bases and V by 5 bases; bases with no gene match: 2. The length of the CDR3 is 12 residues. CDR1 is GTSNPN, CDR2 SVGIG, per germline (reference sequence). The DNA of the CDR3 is TGTGCCTGGTCGACAGGGGATCAGCCCCAGCATTTT. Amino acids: CAWSTGDQPQHF.

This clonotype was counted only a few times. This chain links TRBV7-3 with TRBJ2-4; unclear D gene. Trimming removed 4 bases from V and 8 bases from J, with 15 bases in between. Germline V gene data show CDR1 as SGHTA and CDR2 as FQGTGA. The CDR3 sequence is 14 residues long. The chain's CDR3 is CASSSRPHPDIQYF. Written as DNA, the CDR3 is TGTGCCAGCAGCTCGAGGCCGCACCCGGACATTCAGTACTTC.

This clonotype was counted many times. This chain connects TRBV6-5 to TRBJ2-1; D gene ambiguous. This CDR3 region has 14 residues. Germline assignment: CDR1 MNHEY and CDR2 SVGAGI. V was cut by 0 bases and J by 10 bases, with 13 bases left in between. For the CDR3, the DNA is TGTGCCAGCAGTTACTCGGGCAGGCTCCACGAGCAGTTCTTC. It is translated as CASSYSGRLHEQFF.

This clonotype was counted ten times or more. CDR3: CASSPNRQKNIQYF. CDR3 bases: TGTGCCAGCTCACCAAATCGGCAGAAAAACATTCAGTACTTC. This chain connects TRBV18 to TRBJ2-4; D remains unclear. V was clipped by 2 bases and J by 4 bases, with 9 bases between them. The CDR3 sequence is 14 residues long. CDR1 and CDR2 from the germline V gene are KGHSH and LQKENI.